Reported below is one T cell receptor (beta chain). The trim removed 4 bases at V and 6 bases at J, leaving 1 base unmatched. The CDR3 spans 12 residues. Germline CDR1 and CDR2: SEHNR and FQNEAQ (reference sequence). TCRdb keeps only in-frame clones here, not all; method: immunoSEQ multiplex PCR. In the table there are about 100,000 clones, more than 85% of which are singletons. This sample is drawn from a study of T cell responses to AZD1222 COVID-19 vaccine. The wider study: Combined were second doses at about 4 or about 12 weeks.

The material was peripheral blood, obtained on day 0 of AZD1222 vaccination. The chain joins TRBV7-9 to TRBJ2-3; 7 bases fit TRBD2. This clonotype originated in an adult in good health. DNA of the CDR3: TGTGCCAGCAGCTCCGGGGGGGATACGCAGTATTTT. Amino acid sequence: CASSSGGDTQYF.